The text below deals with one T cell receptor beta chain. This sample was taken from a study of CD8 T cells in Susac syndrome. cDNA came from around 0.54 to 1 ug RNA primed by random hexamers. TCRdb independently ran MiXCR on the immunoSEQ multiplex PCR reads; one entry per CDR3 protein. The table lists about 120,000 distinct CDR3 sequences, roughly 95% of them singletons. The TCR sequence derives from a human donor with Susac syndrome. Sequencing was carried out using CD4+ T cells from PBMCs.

CDR3 DNA: TGTGCCAGCAGTGTGTCCGGCGGGAACACTGAAGCTTTCTTT. Translating gives CASSVSGGNTEAFF. This rearrangement joins TRBV6-4 to TRBJ1-1, with D uncertain. Germline CDR1 reads MRHNA; CDR2 reads SNTAGT. This CDR3 is 14 amino acids long. Trimming pared 4 bases from V and 1 base from J, leaving 10 bases between.